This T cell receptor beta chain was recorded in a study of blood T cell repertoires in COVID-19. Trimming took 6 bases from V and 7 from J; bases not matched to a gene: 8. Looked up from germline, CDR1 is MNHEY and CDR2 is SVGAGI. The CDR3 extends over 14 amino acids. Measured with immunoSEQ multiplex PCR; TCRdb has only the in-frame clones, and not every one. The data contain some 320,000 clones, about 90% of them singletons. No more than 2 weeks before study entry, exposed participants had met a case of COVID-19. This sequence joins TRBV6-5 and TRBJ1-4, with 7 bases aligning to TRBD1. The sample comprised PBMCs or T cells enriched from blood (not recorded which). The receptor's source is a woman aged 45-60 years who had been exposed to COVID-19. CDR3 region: CASRVQDRREKLFF. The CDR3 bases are TGTGCCAGCAGGGTGCAGGACAGGCGTGAAAAACTGTTTTTT.